This TCR beta chain was documented in a study of T cells in Graves' hyperthyroidism and ophthalmopathy. The TCR beta CDR3 regions underwent amplification using RNA transcripts as the source. TCR CDR3 regions were first amplified by RT-PCR with HTBI primers. TCRdb reanalysed the multiplex PCR reads using MiXCR and keeps one entry per CDR3 protein. The table has about 260,000 distinct CDR3 sequences, about 16% seen once; the top ten hold 25% to 30%. CDR1 is SEHNR, CDR2 FQNEAQ, per germline (reference sequence). This CDR3 comprises 16 residues. V dropped 4 bases and J dropped 4; count of bases not matched to a gene: 6.

The origin of this receptor is a woman in her late teens or twenties with Graves' ophthalmopathy. Sequences were obtained from blood. The chain recombines TRBV7-9 with TRBJ2-7; 14 nucleotides line up with TRBD2. CDR3 residues: CASSSTSGRALYEQYF. The CDR3 DNA reads TGTGCCAGCAGCTCGACTAGCGGGAGGGCTCTTTACGAGCAGTACTTC. Using reference TRBV7-9 and TRBJ2-7 for the parts outside the CDR3, the full variable domain is DTGVSQNPRHKITKRGQNVTFRCDPISEHNRLYWYRQTLGQGPEFLTYFQNEAQLEKSRLLSDRFSAERPKGSFSTLEIQRTEQGDSAMYLCASSSTSGRALYEQYFGPGTRLTVT.